This T cell receptor beta chain was found in a study of blood T cell repertoires in COVID-19. Study at large: The origin of the acute and convalescent COVID-19 samples was the United States, Italy and Spain. PBMCs, B-cell-depleted T cells, or T cells provided the cDNA or gDNA that made up the material.

Original data processing: Using reference gene primer amplification, nucleated cell counts were estimated. Measured with immunoSEQ multiplex PCR; TCRdb has only the in-frame clones, and not every one. V, J and clone size derive from that table, while D and trimming were established from the DNA sequence. The table shows about 76,000 clones, with around 91% occurring only once. Germline V gene sequence: CDR1 MGHRA, CDR2 YSYEKL. Trimming left V 5 bases short and J 6 bases short, with 13 bases between. The CDR3 contains 14 residues. This receptor was taken from a woman aged 45-59 years in a cohort sampled during active COVID-19. The chain has TRBV4-1 and TRBJ1-4; TRBD1 might be the D (5 bases). Sequenced: peripheral blood. The CDR3 DNA sequence: TGCGCCAGCAGCGCGCGGGGGGTTGATGAAAAACTGTTTTTT. Encoded protein: CASSARGVDEKLFF.